The 20 T cell receptor beta chains presented below share a single source sample, sequenced in a study of T cell clonality in common variable immunodeficiency. Some clones are missing from TCRdb's copy, which holds only in-frame ones; the method was immunoSEQ multiplex PCR. This repertoire holds about 60,000 clones, and none appear only once. Material for sequencing was peripheral blood mononuclear cells. Receptors were obtained from a person aged 18-69 years in good health.

This clone was seen at least ten times. The read terminates 3 residues ahead of where the CDR3 ends, so the germline J gene completes it. This chain uses TRBV28 with TRBJ2-7, with D maybe TRBD2 (6 bases). Germline values: CDR1 MDHEN, CDR2 SYDVKM. CDR3 length: 15 amino acids. Trimming removed 3 bases at V and 3 bases at J, with 15 bases between. The CDR3 sequence is CASSLGRGVIYEQYF. The sequenced part of the CDR3 DNA is TGTGCCAGCAGTTTGGGCCGCGGGGTCATCTACGAG. Full variable domain (rest looked up from reference TRBV28 and TRBJ2-7): DVKVTQSSRYLVKRTGEKVFLECVQDMDHENMFWYRQDPGLGLRLIYFSYDVKMKEKGDIPEGYSVSREKKERFSLILESASTNQTSMYLCASSLGRGVIYEQYFGPGTRLTVT.

On this clone itself: The observed sequence ends 3 residues before the CDR3 terminus, with the missing tail filled in from the germline J gene. This chain uses TRBV19 with TRBJ2-5; TRBD1 is a possible D gene (6 bases). The CDR3 is 15 amino acids. CDR1 is LNHDA, CDR2 SQIVND, per germline (reference sequence). Between the trimmed V and J ends, which lost 1 base and 4 bases, there was a span of 13 bases. Here the CDR3 reads CASSIVGAQGETQYF. The CDR3 DNA, read in part, is TGTGCCAGTAGTATAGTGGGGGCCCAGGGAGAGACC.

Ten or more counts support this clone. The CDR3 extends 3 residues past the end of the read, so its final part is completed from the germline J gene. The rearrangement uses TRBV27 and TRBJ2-1; perhaps TRBD2 as D (6 bases). CDR3 length equals 16 residues. Trimming removed 6 bases at V and 6 bases at J, with 21 bases between. Looked up from germline, CDR1 is MNHEY and CDR2 is SMNVEV (reference sequence). The sequenced CDR3 bases are TGTGCCAGCAGACCTACGCCCCCCAGGGAGGCCAATGAG. Translated: CASRPTPPREANE. In full, the CDR3 is CASRPTPPREANEQFF.

This clone has more than one count but fewer than ten. The read stops 3 residues short of the end of the CDR3; the missing end is completed from the germline J gene. The chain carries TRBV7-9 and TRBJ1-2; TRBD1 agrees at 9 bases. CDR1 SEHNR and CDR2 FQNEAQ come from the germline V gene (reference sequence). The CDR3 is 15 amino acids. Incomplete CDR3 DNA: TGTGCCAGCAGCTTAGCACAGGGGGCCTTCAATGAC. Its translation: CASSLAQGAFND. The whole CDR3 is CASSLAQGAFNDYTF.

This clone was seen ten or more times. The sequenced CDR3 bases are TGTGCCACCGAAAAGATACTCACCGGGGAG. Its protein is CATEKILTGE. The entire CDR3 sequence reads CATEKILTGELFF. This rearrangement joins TRBV19 to TRBJ2-2; D is ambiguous. The read ends 3 residues shy of where the CDR3 ends; the end is completed using the germline J gene. V was pared by 10 bases and J by 4 bases, with 13 bases between. Germline loops: CDR1 LNHDA, CDR2 SQIVND (reference sequence). The length of the CDR3 is 13 residues.

This clone was detected many times. From the germline J gene comes the end of the CDR3, since the read stops 3 residues before it. The rearrangement joins TRBV12-3 or TRBV12-4 to TRBJ2-5, with 8 bases lining up with TRBD2. V gave up 6 bases and J gave up 4 bases; unmatched junction bases: 10. This CDR3 is built from 15 residues. CDR3 sequence reads: CASSYPKSGRETQYF. The part of the CDR3 DNA that was read is TGTGCCAGCAGCTATCCCAAGAGCGGGAGAGAGACC.

This clone appeared many times. The read halts 3 residues ahead of the CDR3 end, with the missing end drawn from the germline J gene. The J gene is TRBJ2-7, the V gene TRBV4-1; tentatively, D is TRBD1 or TRBD2 (5 bases each). Germline values: CDR1 MGHRA, CDR2 YSYEKL. This CDR3 has 14 residues. Trimming removed 6 bases from V and 0 bases from J, with 12 bases in between. The CDR3 here is CASSRGESSYEQYF. The part of the CDR3 DNA that was read is TGCGCCAGCAGTAGAGGGGAGAGCTCCTACGAG.

This clone has at least ten counts. The read halts 3 residues ahead of the CDR3 end, with the missing end drawn from the germline J gene. The chain combines TRBV2 with TRBJ2-2; 9 bases match TRBD2. The CDR3 contains 16 residues. Germline V gene lookup returns CDR1 SNHLY and CDR2 FYNNEI. V dropped 5 bases and J dropped 2; count of bases not matched to a gene: 6. The CDR3 loop is CASSSTSGLNTGELFF. The covered CDR3 bases are TGTGCCAGCAGTAGCACTAGCGGGCTCAACACCGGGGAG. Full variable domain (outside the CDR3, taken from reference TRBV2 and TRBJ2-2): EPEVTQTPSHQVTQMGQEVILRCVPISNHLYFYWYRQILGQKVEFLVSFYNNEISEKSEIFDDQFSVERPDGSNFTLKIRSTKLEDSAMYFCASSSTSGLNTGELFFGEGSRLTVL.

This clone showed up many times. With the read ending 3 residues before the CDR3 end, the germline J gene is used to fill in that end. The V gene is TRBV18, the J gene TRBJ1-1; the D gene is possibly TRBD1 (5 bases). This CDR3 comprises 14 residues. CDR1 and CDR2 (germline): KGHSH, LQKENI. Trimming left V 3 bases short and J 4 bases short, with 12 bases between. The CDR3 is CASSPAGVGTEAFF. CDR3 DNA (partial): TGTGCCAGCTCACCGGCGGGGGTAGGCACTGAA.

This clone has ten or more counts. The read ends 3 residues before the CDR3 terminus; that terminus is restored from the germline J gene. The rearrangement links TRBV19 to TRBJ1-5; D unresolved. The ends were cut back, 3 bases at V and 2 bases at J, with 8 bases in the middle. The CDR3 covers 14 residues. Per the germline V gene, CDR1 is LNHDA and CDR2 is SQIVND (reference sequence). The part of the CDR3 DNA that was read is TGTGCCAGTAGTATTCAGGTGGGCAATCAGCCC. Translation gives CASSIQVGNQP. In full, the CDR3 is CASSIQVGNQPQHF.

This clone was counted many times. From the germline J gene comes the end of the CDR3, since the read stops 3 residues before it. V is TRBV2 and J is TRBJ1-2; TRBD1 might be the D (6 bases). This CDR3 spans 16 amino acids. V was cut by 3 bases and J by 7 bases, with 21 bases left in between. CDR1 SNHLY and CDR2 FYNNEI come from the germline V gene. The part of the CDR3 DNA that was read is TGTGCCAGCAGTGATCCCCGGGGGGCAACCCGGCTTGGC. This gives the protein CASSDPRGATRLG. The entire CDR3 protein reads CASSDPRGATRLGYTF.

This clone was detected many times. The covered CDR3 bases are TGCGCCAGCAGCCCCGGACTAGCGGAAGAGACC. This translates into CASSPGLAEET. The entire CDR3 is CASSPGLAEETQYF. The chain links TRBV5-1 to TRBJ2-5; 10 nucleotides align to TRBD2. With the read ending 3 residues before the CDR3 end, the germline J gene is used to fill in that end. The CDR3 is 14 residues long. The V gene end was trimmed by 4 bases and the J gene end by 3 bases; junction bases not matched to a gene: 3. CDR1 SGHRS and CDR2 YFSETQ come from the germline V gene.

In this sample, this clone turned up many times. From the germline J gene comes the end of the CDR3, since the read stops 3 residues before it. The rearrangement uses TRBV6-1 and TRBJ2-7; tentative D call: TRBD1 (6 bases). This CDR3 spans 14 amino acids. The germline gives CDR1 MNHNS, CDR2 SASEGT. Trimming stripped 2 bases from V and 1 base from J, with 9 bases between. The CDR3 loop reads CASSESQGSYEQYF. The CDR3 bases that were read are TGTGCCAGCAGTGAAAGCCAGGGGTCCTACGAG.

This clone appeared many times. Read data end 3 residues before the CDR3 end; the end is taken from the germline J gene. The J gene is TRBJ1-5, the V gene TRBV28; 7 bases match TRBD1. CDR1 is MDHEN, CDR2 SYDVKM, per germline. The length of the CDR3 is 14 residues. Germline trimming cut 5 bases from V and 7 bases from J; bases unmatched to any gene: 8. CDR3 DNA (partial): TGTGCCAGCAGTGAAACAGGGGTACTACAGCCC. This gives the protein CASSETGVLQP. Given in full, the CDR3 is CASSETGVLQPQHF.

This clone was detected ten times or more. The missing CDR3 end, 3 residues past where the read stops, is filled in from the germline J gene. The chain uses TRBV29-1 and TRBJ2-3, with D possibly TRBD1 on 6 matching bases. The CDR3 is 14 residues long. Trimming took 5 bases from V and 1 from J, leaving 13 bases between them. Germline V lookup: CDR1 SQVTM, CDR2 ANQGSEA. Partial CDR3 DNA: TGCAGCGTTCAGGCTTACAGGGGCACAGATACG. Amino acid sequence: CSVQAYRGTDT. The CDR3 in its entirety is CSVQAYRGTDTQYF.

This clone was recorded many times. Read data end 3 residues before the CDR3 end; the end is taken from the germline J gene. The chain employs TRBV4-1 and TRBJ1-6; possible D gene TRBD1, 5 bases. Germline CDR1 MGHRA, CDR2 YSYEKL. The CDR3 sequence is 15 residues long. The V gene lost 4 bases and the J gene lost 7 bases, with 14 bases spanning the gap. Incomplete CDR3 DNA: TGCGCCAGCAGCCCCGCCGGGGGGGACAATTCACCC. Its protein is CASSPAGGDNSP. The full CDR3 reads CASSPAGGDNSPLHF.

This clone was observed at least ten times. The CDR3 end falls 3 residues outside the read, so it is completed with the germline J gene. The chain recombines TRBV7-2 with TRBJ2-3; 7 bases agree with TRBD1. The CDR3 runs to 16 residues. Germline V gives CDR1 SGHTA, CDR2 FQGNSA. The V gene end was trimmed by 0 bases and the J gene end by 4 bases; junction bases not matched to a gene: 7. The DNA read from the CDR3 is TGTGCCAGCAGCTTAGCGCCGGGACAGACCCCAGATACG. It translates to CASSLAPGQTPDT. The full CDR3 protein is CASSLAPGQTPDTQYF.

This clone was recorded many times. The read falls 3 residues short of the CDR3 end, and the missing part is taken from the germline J gene. The chain joins TRBV20-1 to TRBJ2-4; D is undetermined. This CDR3 is 14 amino acids long. V gave up 6 bases and J gave up 0 bases, with 12 bases separating them. CDR1 is DFQATT and CDR2 is SNEGSKA in the germline V gene (reference sequence). Incomplete CDR3 DNA: TGCAGTGCGATAGAAAACCAAGCCAAAAACATT. Its protein product is CSAIENQAKNI. The CDR3, in full, reads CSAIENQAKNIQYF.

This clone was observed many times. The read finishes 3 residues shy of the CDR3 end, and the germline J gene is used to complete it. The chain recombines TRBV6-2 or TRBV6-3 with TRBJ2-7, with TRBD2 matching 9 bases. V lost 7 bases and J lost 6; bases outside the gene matches: 13. The CDR3 totals 15 residues. Per germline, CDR1 MNHEY and CDR2 SVGEGT. The part of the CDR3 DNA that was read is TGTGCCAGCACCGGGCGGGAGGGCCCTCGAGCCGAG. It translates to CASTGREGPRAE. The full CDR3 protein reads CASTGREGPRAEQYF.

This clone was picked up many times. The observed sequence ends 3 residues before the CDR3 terminus, with the missing tail filled in from the germline J gene. This sequence joins TRBV11-3 and TRBJ1-2; 9 bases match TRBD1. Germline V gene sequence: CDR1 SGHNT, CDR2 YENEEA. The CDR3 is 15 residues long. V lost 5 bases, J lost 1 base, and 5 bases stayed unmatched. CDR3 DNA (partial): TGTGCCAGCAGCCCCCGGACAGGGGTTAACTATGGC. This translates into CASSPRTGVNYG. The whole CDR3 protein reads CASSPRTGVNYGYTF. The full variable domain, completed using reference TRBV11-3 and TRBJ1-2, is EAGVVQSPRYKIIEKKQPVAFWCNPISGHNTLYWYLQNLGQGPELLIRYENEEAVDDSQLPKDRFSAERLKGVDSTLKIQPAELGDSAVYLCASSPRTGVNYGYTFGSGTRLTVV.